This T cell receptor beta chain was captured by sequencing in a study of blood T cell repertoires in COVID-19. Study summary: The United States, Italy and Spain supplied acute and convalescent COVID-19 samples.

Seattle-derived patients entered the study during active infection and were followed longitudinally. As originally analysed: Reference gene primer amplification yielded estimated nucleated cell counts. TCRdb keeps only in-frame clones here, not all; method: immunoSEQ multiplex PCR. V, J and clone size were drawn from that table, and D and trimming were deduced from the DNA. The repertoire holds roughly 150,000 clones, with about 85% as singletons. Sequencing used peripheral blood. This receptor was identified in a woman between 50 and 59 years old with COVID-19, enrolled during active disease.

CDR3 nucleotide sequence: TGCGCCAGCAGCCCCGCCGGGACAGCGACCGGGGAGCTGTTTTTT. Amino acid sequence: CASSPAGTATGELFF. The chain couples TRBV4-3 to TRBJ2-2, with TRBD1 identical over 7 bases. There are 15 residues in the CDR3. Germline V gene sequence: CDR1 LGHNA, CDR2 YSLEER. With V trimmed by 4 bases and J by 5 bases, 7 bases remained unmatched.